This T cell receptor beta chain was profiled in a study of blood T cell repertoires in COVID-19. Looking at the study overall: PBMCs, B-cell-depleted T cells, or T cells were the source of the cDNA or gDNA that made up the material.

In the original processing: Scientists estimated how many nucleated cells there were by amplifying reference gene primers. The assay was immunoSEQ multiplex PCR, and TCRdb's table has in-frame clones only and misses some. Clone size and the V and J calls come from that table; the DNA yielded D and trimming. The sample has some 350,000 clones, 90% seen once. V was shortened by 0 bases and J by 6 bases, with 16 bases between the two germline ends. The germline V gene encodes CDR1 SGHRS and CDR2 YFSETQ. There are 16 residues in the CDR3. Sample: peripheral blood. The chain recombines TRBV5-1 with TRBJ1-5; possibly TRBD1 for D (6 bases). This receptor was taken from a man younger than 35 with active or convalescent COVID-19. The CDR3 is CASSLGVEGGGQPQHF. The CDR3, as DNA: TGCGCCAGCAGCTTGGGGGTAGAAGGGGGGGGTCAGCCCCAGCATTTT. Full variable domain (rest looked up from reference TRBV5-1 and TRBJ1-5): KAGVTQTPRYLIKTRGQQVTLSCSPISGHRSVSWYQQTPGQGLQFLFEYFSETQRNKGNFPGRFSGRQFSNSRSEMNVSTLELGDSALYLCASSLGVEGGGQPQHFGDGTRLSIL.